This is a list of T cell receptor beta chains from one sample in a study of blood T cells in healthy people across ages. TCRdb reanalysed the 5' RACE reads using MiXCR and keeps one entry per CDR3 protein. The sample includes approximately 1.5 million distinct CDR3 sequences, roughly 43% of them seen just once. Sequenced sample: blood. These receptors came from a woman between 18 and 30 years old in good health. Both conserved end residues are part of each CDR3. The D gene is left open where the match is weak. The listing skips clone size in some rows; elsewhere it reads once, few, many or a size class.

>TRBJ2-2|-|14|TRBV9|TRBD1
TGTGCCAGCAGCCAAGACAGGGCTGACGGGGAGCTGTTTTTT
CASSQDRADGELFF
>TRBJ2-5|-|16|TRBV7-9|TRBD2
TGTGCCAGCAGCTTAGCGACCCTAGCGGGGGAAGAGACCCAGTACTTC
CASSLATLAGEETQYF
>TRBJ2-5|-|17|TRBV25-1|TRBD2
TGTGCCAGCAGTGAGTTAGGGAGCGGGGGGGTTGAGGAGACCCAGTACTTC
CASSELGSGGVEETQYF
>TRBJ1-2|-|13|TRBV28|-
TGTGCCAGCATACCGGCAGGGCGCTATGGCTACACCTTC
CASIPAGRYGYTF
>TRBJ2-3|few|15|TRBV6-6|TRBD1
TGTGCCAGCAGCAGACAGGGGGGTACCACAGATACGCAGTATTTT
CASSRQGGTTDTQYF
>TRBJ2-4|-|17|TRBV6-6|-
TGTGCCAGCAGCTCCGCGACAGGTCGACTAGCCAAAAACATTCAGTACTTC
CASSSATGRLAKNIQYF
>TRBJ2-7|-|14|TRBV5-6|TRBD2
TGTGCCAGCAGCCTCGGGACTAGTGCCCACGAGCAGTACTTC
CASSLGTSAHEQYF
>TRBJ1-1|-|15|TRBV14|-
TGTGCCAGCAGCCAATTTGGCAGGGCGGACACTGAAGCTTTCTTT
CASSQFGRADTEAFF
>TRBJ1-2|-|16|TRBV9|-
TGTGCCAGCAGCGTAGATGCAGGGGCCCGTAACTATGGCTACACCTTC
CASSVDAGARNYGYTF
>TRBJ1-2|-|13|TRBV20-1|-
TGCAGTGCTGAGAGTCCCAACTTCTATGGCCACACCTTC
CSAESPNFYGHTF
>TRBJ2-3|-|15|TRBV5-1|-
TGTGCCAGCAGCTTAGGGGTTAGCGGCACAGATACGCAGTATTTT
CASSLGVSGTDTQYF